The TCR beta chain described here comes from a study of radiotherapy plus CTLA-4 blockade in lung cancer. The V end was cut by 0 bases, the J end by 8 bases, with 13 bases between. Per germline, CDR1 SGHVS and CDR2 FQNEAQ. This CDR3 comprises 14 residues. Produced via immunoSEQ multiplex PCR; TCRdb's table is partial and in-frame only. The sample yields some 70,000 clones, about 83% seen once. In its sample, this clone was seen once. This sample comprised peripheral blood, obtained from a patient treated with radiotherapy plus ipilimumab. This clonotype was obtained from a human donor with non-small cell lung cancer who had a partial response to radiotherapy plus ipilimumab. V usage is TRBV7-8 and J usage is TRBJ1-2; possibly TRBD1 for D (5 bases). The CDR3 sequence: CASSLAPGLSGYTF. CDR3 coding DNA: TGTGCCAGCAGCTTAGCGCCAGGGCTAAGCGGCTACACCTTC.